Presented here are 9 T cell receptor beta chains from one specimen sequenced in a study of vaccination and CD4 T cells after COVID-19. As to treatment: approximately 10-day PBMC culture with coronavirus spike peptide pools or control peptides (ViraFEST assay). Their cognate antigens are unknown. The Oncomine TCR Beta short-read assay sequenced DNA from cultured CD4+ T cells. TCRdb itself ran the PCR reads through MiXCR, one entry per CDR3 protein. The profile shows about 20,000 distinct CDR3 sequences, around 60% of them singletons. The sequenced sample was CD4+ T cells from blood, cultured in vitro, obtained after SARS-CoV-2 vaccination. The receptors were sampled from a human donor who had recovered from COVID-19.

This clonotype was seen only once. The gene calls are TRBV7-2 and TRBJ2-5; D is uncertain. This CDR3 spans 12 amino acids. The ends were cut back, 4 bases at V and 5 bases at J, with 8 bases in the middle. The germline CDR1 and CDR2 sequences are SGHTA and FQGNSA. CDR3 in amino acids: CASSSGRETQYF. The CDR3 region has the DNA TGTGCCAGCAGCTCCGGGCGGGAGACCCAGTACTTC. Full variable domain (missing parts from reference TRBV7-2 and TRBJ2-5): GAGVSQSPSNKVTEKGKDVELRCDPISGHTALYWYRQSLGQGLEFLIYFQGNSAPDKSGLPSDRFSAERTGGSVSTLTIQRTQQEDSAVYLCASSSGRETQYFGPGTRLLVL.

The chain links TRBV20-1 to TRBJ1-2, with 7 bases lining up with TRBD1. CDR1 and CDR2 (germline): DFQATT, SNEGSKA (reference sequence). V trimming: 0 bases; J trimming: 2 bases; junction bases outside the gene matches: 3. This CDR3 spans 14 amino acids. This CDR3 is CSARDRGANYGYTF. CDR3 bases: TGCAGTGCTAGAGACAGGGGGGCGAACTATGGCTACACCTTC.

The J gene is TRBJ1-2, the V gene TRBV12-3 or TRBV12-4; 8 bases are shared with TRBD1. The CDR3 extends over 14 amino acids. V gave up 6 bases and J gave up 8 bases; unmatched junction bases: 11. CDR3 loop: CASRGAGGVYGYTF. DNA for the CDR3: TGTGCCAGCAGGGGGGCAGGGGGCGTATACGGCTACACCTTC.

This chain joins TRBV28 and TRBJ1-5, with D maybe TRBD1 (5 bases). Germline V gives CDR1 MDHEN, CDR2 SYDVKM. The V gene lost 2 bases and the J gene lost 4 bases, with 18 bases spanning the gap. The CDR3 sequence is 17 residues long. The CDR3 coding sequence is TGTGCCAGCAGTTTACTTATAGGGGATCAAAATAATCAGCCCCAGCATTTT. Translating it yields CASSLLIGDQNNQPQHF. The whole variable domain, filled in from reference TRBV28 and TRBJ1-5, reads DVKVTQSSRYLVKRTGEKVFLECVQDMDHENMFWYRQDPGLGLRLIYFSYDVKMKEKGDIPEGYSVSREKKERFSLILESASTNQTSMYLCASSLLIGDQNNQPQHFGDGTRLSIL.

V is TRBV20-1 and J is TRBJ2-3; D may be TRBD1 (5 bases). The CDR3 contains 14 residues. V dropped 5 bases and J dropped 4 bases, with 16 bases sitting between them. Germline V gene lookup returns CDR1 DFQATT and CDR2 SNEGSKA (reference sequence). As DNA, the CDR3 is TGCAGTGCTGCAGGGCCCACAGCCGCAGATACGCAGTATTTT. Protein: CSAAGPTAADTQYF.

The rearrangement joins TRBV28 to TRBJ1-4, with TRBD1 as a possible D gene (6 bases). The germline CDR1 and CDR2 sequences are MDHEN and SYDVKM. V lost 5 bases and J lost 4, with 20 bases in between. The CDR3 is made up of 17 amino acids. The CDR3 loop reads CASSTQGTGSDNEKLFF. CDR3 coding DNA: TGTGCCAGCAGTACCCAGGGGACCGGATCTGATAATGAAAAACTGTTTTTT.

V usage is TRBV10-3 and J usage is TRBJ1-2; tentatively, D is TRBD1 (5 bases). Germline lookup yields CDR1 ENHRY and CDR2 SYGVKD. The ends were cut back, 6 bases at V and 5 bases at J, with 19 bases in the middle. The CDR3 has 15 amino acids. DNA for the CDR3: TGTGCCATCAGGGCCGAAAAAAAGGGGCCTTATGGCTACACCTTC. Translating it yields CAIRAEKKGPYGYTF.

V usage is TRBV19 and J usage is TRBJ2-6; a weak D match, TRBD1 (6 bases). Germline lookup yields CDR1 LNHDA and CDR2 SQIVND (reference sequence). Trimming shortened V by 5 bases and J by 0 bases, and 8 bases separated the two germline ends. CDR3 length: 15 residues. CDR3 sequence: CASSPRGSGANVLTF. CDR3 nucleotides: TGTGCCAGTAGTCCCAGGGGCTCTGGGGCCAACGTCCTGACTTTC.

This clonotype was detected only a few times. The chain is built from TRBV20-1 and TRBJ2-5; TRBD2 is a possible D gene (5 bases). The V gene's germline CDR1 is DFQATT and CDR2 SNEGSKA (reference sequence). V lost 1 base, J lost 1 base, and 13 bases lay in between. CDR3 size: 15 residues. The CDR3, as DNA: TGCAGTGCTAGAGTCGGGGTAGGAAGCCAAGAGACCCAGTACTTC. It is translated as CSARVGVGSQETQYF.